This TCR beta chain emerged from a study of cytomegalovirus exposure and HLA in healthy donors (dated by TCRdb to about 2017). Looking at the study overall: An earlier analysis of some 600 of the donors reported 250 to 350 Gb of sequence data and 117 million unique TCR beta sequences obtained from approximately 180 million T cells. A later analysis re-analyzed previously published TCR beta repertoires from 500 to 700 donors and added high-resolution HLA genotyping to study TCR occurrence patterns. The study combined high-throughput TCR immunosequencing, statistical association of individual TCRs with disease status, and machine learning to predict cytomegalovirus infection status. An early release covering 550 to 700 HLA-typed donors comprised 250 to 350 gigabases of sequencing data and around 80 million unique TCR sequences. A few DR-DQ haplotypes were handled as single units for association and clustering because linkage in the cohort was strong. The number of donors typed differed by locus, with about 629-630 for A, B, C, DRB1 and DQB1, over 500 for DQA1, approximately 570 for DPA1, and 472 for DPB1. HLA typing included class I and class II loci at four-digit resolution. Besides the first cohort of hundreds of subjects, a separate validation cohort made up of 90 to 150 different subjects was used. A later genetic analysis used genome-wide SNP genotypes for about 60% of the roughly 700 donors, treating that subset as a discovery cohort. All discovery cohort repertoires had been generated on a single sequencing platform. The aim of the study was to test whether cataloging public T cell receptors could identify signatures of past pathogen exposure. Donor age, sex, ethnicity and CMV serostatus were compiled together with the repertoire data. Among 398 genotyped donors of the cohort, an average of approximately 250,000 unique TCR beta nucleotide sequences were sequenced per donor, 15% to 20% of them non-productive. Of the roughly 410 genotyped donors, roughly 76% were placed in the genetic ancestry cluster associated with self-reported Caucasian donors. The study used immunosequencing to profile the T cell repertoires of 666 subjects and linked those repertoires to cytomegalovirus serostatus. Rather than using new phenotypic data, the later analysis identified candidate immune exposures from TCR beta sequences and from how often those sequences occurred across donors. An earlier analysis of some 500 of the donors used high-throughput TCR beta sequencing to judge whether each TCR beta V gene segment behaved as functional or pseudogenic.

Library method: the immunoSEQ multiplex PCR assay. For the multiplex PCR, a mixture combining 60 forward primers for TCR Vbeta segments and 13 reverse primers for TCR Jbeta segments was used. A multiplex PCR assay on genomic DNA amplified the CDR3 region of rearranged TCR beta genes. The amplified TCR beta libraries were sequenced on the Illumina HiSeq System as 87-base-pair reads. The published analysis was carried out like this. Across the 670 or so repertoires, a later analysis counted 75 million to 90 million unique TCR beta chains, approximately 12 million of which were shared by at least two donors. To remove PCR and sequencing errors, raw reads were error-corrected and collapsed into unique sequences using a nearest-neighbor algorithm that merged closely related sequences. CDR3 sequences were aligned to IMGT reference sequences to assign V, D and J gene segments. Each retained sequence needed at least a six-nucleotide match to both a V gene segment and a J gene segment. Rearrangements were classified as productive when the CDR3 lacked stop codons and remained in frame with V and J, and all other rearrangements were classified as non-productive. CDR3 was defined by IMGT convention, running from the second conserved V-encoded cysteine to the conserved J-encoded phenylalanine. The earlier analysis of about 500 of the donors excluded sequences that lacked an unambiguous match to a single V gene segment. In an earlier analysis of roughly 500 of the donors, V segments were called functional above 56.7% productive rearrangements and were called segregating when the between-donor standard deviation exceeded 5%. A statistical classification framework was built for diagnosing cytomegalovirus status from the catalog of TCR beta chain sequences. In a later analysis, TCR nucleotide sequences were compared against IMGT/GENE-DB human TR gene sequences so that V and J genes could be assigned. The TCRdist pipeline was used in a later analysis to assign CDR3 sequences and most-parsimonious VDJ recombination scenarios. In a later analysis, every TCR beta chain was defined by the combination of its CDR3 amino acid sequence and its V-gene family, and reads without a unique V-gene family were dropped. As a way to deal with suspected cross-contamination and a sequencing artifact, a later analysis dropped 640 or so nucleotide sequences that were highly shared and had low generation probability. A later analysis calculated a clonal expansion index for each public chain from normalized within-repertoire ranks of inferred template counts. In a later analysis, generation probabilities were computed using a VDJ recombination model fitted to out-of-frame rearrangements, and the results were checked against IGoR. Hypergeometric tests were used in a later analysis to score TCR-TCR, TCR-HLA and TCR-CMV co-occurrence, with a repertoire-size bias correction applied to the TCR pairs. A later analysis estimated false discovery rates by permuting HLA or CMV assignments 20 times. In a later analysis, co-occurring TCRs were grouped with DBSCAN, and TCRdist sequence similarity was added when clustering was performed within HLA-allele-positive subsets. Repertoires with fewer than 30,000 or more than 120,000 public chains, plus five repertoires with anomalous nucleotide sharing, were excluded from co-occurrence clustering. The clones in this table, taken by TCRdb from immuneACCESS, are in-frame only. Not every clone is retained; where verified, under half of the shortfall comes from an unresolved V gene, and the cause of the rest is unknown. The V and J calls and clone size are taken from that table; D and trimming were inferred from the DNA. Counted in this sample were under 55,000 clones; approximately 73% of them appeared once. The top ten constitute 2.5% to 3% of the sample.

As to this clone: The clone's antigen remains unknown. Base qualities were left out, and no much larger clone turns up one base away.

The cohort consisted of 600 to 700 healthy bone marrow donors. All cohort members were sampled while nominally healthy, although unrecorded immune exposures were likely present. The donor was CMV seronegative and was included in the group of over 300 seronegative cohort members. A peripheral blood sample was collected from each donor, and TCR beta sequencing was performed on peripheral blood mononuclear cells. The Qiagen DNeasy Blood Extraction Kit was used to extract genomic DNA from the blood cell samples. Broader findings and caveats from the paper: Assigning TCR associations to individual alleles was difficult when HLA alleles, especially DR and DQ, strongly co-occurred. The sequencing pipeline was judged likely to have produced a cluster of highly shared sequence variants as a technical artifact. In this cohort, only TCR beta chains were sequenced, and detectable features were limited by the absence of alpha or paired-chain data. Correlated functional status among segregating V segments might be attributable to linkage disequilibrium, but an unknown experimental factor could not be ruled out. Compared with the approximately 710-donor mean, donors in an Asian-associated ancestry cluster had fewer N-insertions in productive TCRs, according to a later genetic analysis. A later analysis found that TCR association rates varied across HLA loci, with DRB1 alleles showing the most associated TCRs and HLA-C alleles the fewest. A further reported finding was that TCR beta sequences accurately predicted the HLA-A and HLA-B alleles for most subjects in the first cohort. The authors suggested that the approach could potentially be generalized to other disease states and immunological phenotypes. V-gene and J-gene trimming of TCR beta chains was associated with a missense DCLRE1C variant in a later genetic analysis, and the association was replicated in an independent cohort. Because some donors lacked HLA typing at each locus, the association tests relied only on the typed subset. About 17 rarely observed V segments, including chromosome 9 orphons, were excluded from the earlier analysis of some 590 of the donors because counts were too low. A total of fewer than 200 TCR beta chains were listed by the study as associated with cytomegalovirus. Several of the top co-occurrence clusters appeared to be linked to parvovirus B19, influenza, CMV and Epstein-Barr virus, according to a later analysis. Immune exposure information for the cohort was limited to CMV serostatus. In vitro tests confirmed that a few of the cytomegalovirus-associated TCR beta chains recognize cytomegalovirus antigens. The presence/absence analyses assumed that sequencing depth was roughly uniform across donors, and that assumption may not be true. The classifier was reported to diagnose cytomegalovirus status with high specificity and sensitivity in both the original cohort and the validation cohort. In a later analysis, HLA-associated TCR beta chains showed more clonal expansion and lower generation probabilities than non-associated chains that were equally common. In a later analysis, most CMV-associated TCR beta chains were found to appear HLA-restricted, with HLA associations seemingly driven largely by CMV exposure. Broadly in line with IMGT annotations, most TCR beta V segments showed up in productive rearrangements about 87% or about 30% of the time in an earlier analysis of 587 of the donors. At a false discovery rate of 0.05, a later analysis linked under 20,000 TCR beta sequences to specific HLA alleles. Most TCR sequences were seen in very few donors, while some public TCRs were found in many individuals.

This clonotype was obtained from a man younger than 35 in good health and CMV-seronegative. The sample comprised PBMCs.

CDR3 loop: CASSYVGVGELFF. The nucleotide sequence reads as follows: TGTGCCAGCAGTTACGTCGGTGTCGGGGAGCTGTTTTTT. The chain joins TRBV6-5 to TRBJ2-2; the D gene cannot be named for sure. The CDR3 covers 13 residues, taking in both the cysteine and the phenylalanine. The CDR3 DNA has 39 bases and is translated from base 1. From the germline V gene, CDR1 is MNHEY and CDR2 is SVGAGI. V lost 2 bases and J lost 7 bases; the stretch between them is 8 bases long.